Reported below is one T cell receptor (beta chain). Its cognate antigen is unknown. The CDR3 loop spans 17 amino acids. The V gene end was trimmed by 5 bases and the J gene end by 3 bases; junction bases not matched to a gene: 8. Germline V gene lookup returns CDR1 LNHDA and CDR2 SQIVND (reference sequence). The data were obtained in a study of early T cells in non-severe SARS-CoV-2 infection. The TCR library protocol was used to attach unique molecular identifiers. These identifiers were attached to individual cDNA molecules. From the 5' RACE reads, TCRdb called clonotypes with MiXCR, one entry per CDR3 protein. Among roughly 49,000 distinct CDR3 sequences, roughly 4.5% were seen once, and the ten largest hold roughly 6%. Whole-study findings and limits: Using VDJdb, the matching emphasized anti-spike CD8 responses while missing private and CD4 specificities.

Sequenced input: whole blood. The source of this sequence is an adult who was a healthcare worker with PCR-confirmed SARS-CoV-2 infection or an uninfected control (not recorded which). V gene TRBV19 combines with J gene TRBJ2-3; 13 bases agree with TRBD2. The CDR3 spells CASSSMTSGRSTDTQYF. CDR3 nucleotides: TGTGCCAGTAGTTCCATGACTAGCGGGAGGTCGACAGATACGCAGTATTTT.